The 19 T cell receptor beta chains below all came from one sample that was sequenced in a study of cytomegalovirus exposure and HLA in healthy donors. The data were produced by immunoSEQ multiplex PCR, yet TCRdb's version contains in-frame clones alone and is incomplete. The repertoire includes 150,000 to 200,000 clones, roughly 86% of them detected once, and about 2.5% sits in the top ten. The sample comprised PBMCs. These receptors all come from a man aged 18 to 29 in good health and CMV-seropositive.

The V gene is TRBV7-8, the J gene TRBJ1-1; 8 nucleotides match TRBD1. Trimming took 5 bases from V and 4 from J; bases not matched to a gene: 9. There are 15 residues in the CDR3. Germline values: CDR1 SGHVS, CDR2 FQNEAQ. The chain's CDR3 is CASSTQGASSTEAFF. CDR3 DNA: TGTGCCAGCAGCACCCAGGGGGCGAGTAGCACTGAAGCTTTCTTT.

The CDR3 loop is CASSLSRVETQYF. The CDR3 bases are TGCGCCAGCAGCTTGTCCCGTGTAGAGACCCAGTACTTC. The genes are TRBV5-1 and TRBJ2-5, with no clear D. CDR1 and CDR2 (germline): SGHRS, YFSETQ. The CDR3 spans 13 residues. The V end lost 1 base, the J end lost 4 bases, and 8 bases lay between the germline ends.

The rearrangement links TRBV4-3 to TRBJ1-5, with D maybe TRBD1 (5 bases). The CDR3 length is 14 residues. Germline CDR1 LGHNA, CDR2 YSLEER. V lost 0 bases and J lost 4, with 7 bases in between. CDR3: CASSQDGGNQPQHF. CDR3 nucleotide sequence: TGCGCCAGCAGCCAAGATGGGGGGAATCAGCCCCAGCATTTT.

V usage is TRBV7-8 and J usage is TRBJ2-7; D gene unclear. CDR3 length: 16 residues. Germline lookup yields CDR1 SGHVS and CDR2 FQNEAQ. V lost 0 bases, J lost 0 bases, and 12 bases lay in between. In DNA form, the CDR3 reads TGTGCCAGCAGCTTAGCGCGTGGGCAGGCCTCCTACGAGCAGTACTTC. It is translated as CASSLARGQASYEQYF.

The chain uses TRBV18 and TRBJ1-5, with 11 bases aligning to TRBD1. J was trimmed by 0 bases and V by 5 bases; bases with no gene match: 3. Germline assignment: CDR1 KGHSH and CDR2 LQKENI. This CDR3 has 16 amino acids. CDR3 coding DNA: TGTGCCAGCTCAGGACAGGGGGCCCCTAGCAATCAGCCCCAGCATTTT. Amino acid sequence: CASSGQGAPSNQPQHF.

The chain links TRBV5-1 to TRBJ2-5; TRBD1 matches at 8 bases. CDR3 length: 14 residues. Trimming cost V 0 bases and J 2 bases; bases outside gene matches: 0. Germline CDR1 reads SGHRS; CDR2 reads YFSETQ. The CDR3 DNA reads TGCGCCAGCAGCTTGGGGACAGGGCAAGAGACCCAGTACTTC. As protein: CASSLGTGQETQYF.

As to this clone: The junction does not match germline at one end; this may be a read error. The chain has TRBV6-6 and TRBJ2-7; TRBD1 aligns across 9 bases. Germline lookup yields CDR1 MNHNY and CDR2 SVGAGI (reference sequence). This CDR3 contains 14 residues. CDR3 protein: CASSYSRGTGNLHF. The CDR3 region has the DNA TGTGCCAGCAGTTACTCGAGGGGGACAGGGAACCTCCACTTC.

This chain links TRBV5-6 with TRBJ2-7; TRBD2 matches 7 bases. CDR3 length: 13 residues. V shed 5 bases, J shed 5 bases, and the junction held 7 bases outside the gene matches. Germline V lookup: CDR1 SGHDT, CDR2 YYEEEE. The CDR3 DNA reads TGTGCCAGCAGGTGGGGGGGGTCGGACGAGCAGTACTTC. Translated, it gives CASRWGGSDEQYF.

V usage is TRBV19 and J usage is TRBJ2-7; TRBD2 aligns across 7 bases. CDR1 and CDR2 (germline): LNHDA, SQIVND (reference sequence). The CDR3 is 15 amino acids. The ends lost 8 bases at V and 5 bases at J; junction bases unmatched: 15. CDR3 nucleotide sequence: TGTGCCAGTTCCCCCTCGGGGGGAAATTTCAACGAGCAGTACTTC. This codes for CASSPSGGNFNEQYF.

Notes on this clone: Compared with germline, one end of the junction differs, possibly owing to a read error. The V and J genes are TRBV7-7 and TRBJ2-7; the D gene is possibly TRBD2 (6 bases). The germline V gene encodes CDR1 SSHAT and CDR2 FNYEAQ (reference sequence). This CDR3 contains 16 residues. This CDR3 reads CASSSGRGISSYEQYF. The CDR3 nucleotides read TGTGCTAGCAGCTCCGGACGGGGGATTAGCTCCTACGAGCAGTACTTC.

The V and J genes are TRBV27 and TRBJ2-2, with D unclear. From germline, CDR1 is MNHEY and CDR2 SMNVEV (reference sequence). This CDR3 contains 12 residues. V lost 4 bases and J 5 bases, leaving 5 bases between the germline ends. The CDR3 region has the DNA TGTGCCAGCAGTTCCCTAACCGGGGAGCTGTTTTTT. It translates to CASSSLTGELFF.

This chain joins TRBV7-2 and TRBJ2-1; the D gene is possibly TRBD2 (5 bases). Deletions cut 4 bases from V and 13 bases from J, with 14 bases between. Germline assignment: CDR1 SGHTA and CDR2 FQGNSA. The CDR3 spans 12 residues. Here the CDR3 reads CASSSPLSGQFF. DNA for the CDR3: TGTGCCAGCAGCTCCCCTCTCAGCGGTCAGTTCTTC. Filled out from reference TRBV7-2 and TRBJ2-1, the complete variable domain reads GAGVSQSPSNKVTEKGKDVELRCDPISGHTALYWYRQSLGQGLEFLIYFQGNSAPDKSGLPSDRFSAERTGGSVSTLTIQRTQQEDSAVYLCASSSPLSGQFFGPGTRLTVL.

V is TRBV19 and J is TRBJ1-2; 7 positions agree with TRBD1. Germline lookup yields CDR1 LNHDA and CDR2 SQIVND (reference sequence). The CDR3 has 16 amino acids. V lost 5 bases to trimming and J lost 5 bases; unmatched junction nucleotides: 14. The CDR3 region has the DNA TGTGCCAGTAGTGGGGTCGAGGGGGCGCGACGGTATGGCTACACCTTC. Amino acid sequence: CASSGVEGARRYGYTF.

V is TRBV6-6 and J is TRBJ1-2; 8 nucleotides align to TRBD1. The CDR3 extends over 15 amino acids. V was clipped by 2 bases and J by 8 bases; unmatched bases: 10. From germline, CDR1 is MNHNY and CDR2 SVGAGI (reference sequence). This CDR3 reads CASSYETGQAKGYTF. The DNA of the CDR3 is TGTGCCAGCAGTTACGAAACGGGACAGGCTAAAGGCTACACCTTC.

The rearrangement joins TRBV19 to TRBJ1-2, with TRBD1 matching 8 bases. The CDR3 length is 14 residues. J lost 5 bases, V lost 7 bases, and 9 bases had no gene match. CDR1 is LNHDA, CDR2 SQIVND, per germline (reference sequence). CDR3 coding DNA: TGTGCCAGTAAACGACAGGGGAGGGCATATGGCTACACCTTC. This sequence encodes CASKRQGRAYGYTF.

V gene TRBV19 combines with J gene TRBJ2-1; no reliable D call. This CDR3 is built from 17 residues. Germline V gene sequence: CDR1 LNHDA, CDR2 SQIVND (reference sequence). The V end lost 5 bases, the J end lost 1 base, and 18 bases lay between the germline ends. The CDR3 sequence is CASSPPLVSSSYNEQFF. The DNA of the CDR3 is TGTGCCAGTAGTCCCCCTTTGGTCTCTAGTTCCTACAATGAGCAGTTCTTC.

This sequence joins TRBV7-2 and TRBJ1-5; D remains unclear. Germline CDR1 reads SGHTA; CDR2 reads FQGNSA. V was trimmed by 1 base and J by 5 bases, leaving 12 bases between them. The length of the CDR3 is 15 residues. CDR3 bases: TGTGCCAGCAGCTTAGGCAGGTCTTATCATCAGCCCCAGCATTTT. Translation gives CASSLGRSYHQPQHF.

The CDR3 coding sequence is TGTGCCTGGACTAGCGGGGGGGGACCCACAGATACGCAGTATTTT. Its translation: CAWTSGGGPTDTQYF. J is TRBJ2-3 and V is TRBV30; 12 bases fit TRBD2. This CDR3 contains 15 residues. The trim removed 4 bases at V and 2 bases at J, leaving 4 bases unmatched. Germline V gene sequence: CDR1 GTSNPN, CDR2 SVGIG (reference sequence).

The CDR3 coding sequence is TGTGCCAGCTCCCACGGGACAGGGGGCGCGAGCACTGAAGCTTTCTTT. This codes for CASSHGTGGASTEAFF. This chain connects TRBV18 to TRBJ1-1; TRBD1 matches 12 bases. The CDR3 sequence is 16 residues long. The V segment lost 6 bases and the J segment 4 bases; nucleotides outside the gene matches: 9. Germline-derived CDR1 and CDR2 are KGHSH and LQKENI. Full variable domain (remainder filled in from reference TRBV18 and TRBJ1-1): NAGVMQNPRHLVRRRGQEARLRCSPMKGHSHVYWYRQLPEEGLKFMVYLQKENIIDESGMPKERFSAEFPKEGPSILRIQQVVRGDSAAYFCASSHGTGGASTEAFFGQGTRLTVV.